This TCR beta chain was documented in a study of T cells in pancreatic ductal adenocarcinoma. The CDR3 spans 14 residues. J lost 4 bases, V lost 2 bases, and 2 bases had no gene match. The germline V gene encodes CDR1 MDHEN and CDR2 SYDVKM. The selected patients with pancreatic ductal adenocarcinoma had surgery but no neoadjuvant therapy. Clones were read by immunoSEQ multiplex PCR, and TCRdb kept only the in-frame ones, dropping some. The sample lists tens of thousands of clones, approximately 94% occurring once. This rearrangement joins TRBV28 to TRBJ2-5, with 9 bases identical to TRBD1. Sequenced material: PBMCs. This clonotype was sampled from a human donor with pancreatic ductal adenocarcinoma. CDR3 in DNA: TGTGCCAGCAGTTTAGGGACAGGGAGAGAGACCCAGTACTTC. Protein: CASSLGTGRETQYF.